This entry lists 30 T cell receptor beta chains sequenced from one sample in a study of CXCR3-negative and CXCR3-positive naive CD8 T cells. All TRB cDNA libraries came from 5' RACE performed with UMI labels. Each CDR3 protein gets one entry in TCRdb, which reprocessed the 5' RACE reads and gives no DNA. Its clone listing holds fewer than 80,000 distinct CDR3 sequences. Sequenced: naive CXCR3- CD8+ T cells from blood. As to subset: CD45RO-CCR7+CD27+CD95- naive CD8+ T cells lacking CXCR3 (TNR3-). These TCRs come from a human donor in good health. Some clones in this sample may be carry-over from other donors' samples.

The chain combines TRBV5-1 with TRBJ2-3. Looked up from germline, CDR1 is SGHRS and CDR2 is YFSETQ. The CDR3 runs to 13 residues. The chain's CDR3 is CASSYLYTDTQYF.

The chain recombines TRBV6-6 with TRBJ2-1; without DNA, the TCRdb call of TRBD2 cannot be checked. The CDR3 spans 16 residues. Per germline, CDR1 MNHNY and CDR2 SVGAGI (reference sequence). The CDR3 sequence is CASSYSAAGGFNEQFF.

The CDR3 loop is CASSLGLQGRFF. This chain joins TRBV7-9 and TRBJ2-1; TCRdb calls TRBD1, which cannot be checked without DNA. The length of the CDR3 is 12 residues. Germline assignment: CDR1 SEHNR and CDR2 FQNEAQ (reference sequence).

This chain uses TRBV6-6 with TRBJ1-5; no DNA is available, so the TRBD1 call from TCRdb remains unchecked. CDR1 MNHNY and CDR2 SVGAGI come from the germline V gene (reference sequence). This CDR3 comprises 18 residues. The CDR3 sequence is CASSYSSMAGENNQPQHF.

The chain is built from TRBV28 and TRBJ2-3; TCRdb outputs TRBD2, but without DNA this stays unchecked. The CDR3 sequence is 15 residues long. Germline CDR1 MDHEN, CDR2 SYDVKM. The CDR3 here is CASRPTSGSTDTQYF.

The V call is TRBV2, the J call TRBJ2-3; the D gene TCRdb calls, TRBD2, cannot be checked with no DNA. The V gene's germline CDR1 is SNHLY and CDR2 FYNNEI. The CDR3 consists of 17 residues. CDR3 loop: CASSGTSGGRLTDTQYF.

The rearrangement links TRBV20-1 to TRBJ2-7. This CDR3 has 15 amino acids. Germline-derived CDR1 and CDR2 are DFQATT and SNEGSKA (reference sequence). This CDR3 reads CSARPRLVDRYEQYF.

The chain carries TRBV9 and TRBJ2-5; TCRdb reports TRBD1, a call that lacks DNA to check it against. Germline V gene sequence: CDR1 SGDLS, CDR2 YYNGEE. The CDR3 extends over 14 amino acids. The CDR3 is CASSGDKGPETQYF. The whole variable domain, remainder taken from reference TRBV9 and TRBJ2-5, is DSGVTQTPKHLITATGQRVTLRCSPRSGDLSVYWYQQSLDQGLQFLIQYYNGEERAKGNILERFSAQQFPDLHSELNLSSLELGDSALYFCASSGDKGPETQYFGPGTRLLVL.

The genes are TRBV7-8 and TRBJ2-1; TCRdb outputs TRBD1, but without DNA this stays unchecked. This CDR3 region has 12 residues. CDR1 is SGHVS, CDR2 FQNEAQ, per germline. CDR3 amino acids: CASSRRDNEQFF. Full variable domain (remainder filled in from reference TRBV7-8 and TRBJ2-1): GAGVSQSPRYKVAKRGQDVALRCDPISGHVSLFWYQQALGQGPEFLTYFQNEAQLDKSGLPSDRFFAERPEGSVSTLKIQRTQQEDSAVYLCASSRRDNEQFFGPGTRLTVL.

J is TRBJ2-5 and V is TRBV20-1. The CDR3 has 15 amino acids. Per germline, CDR1 DFQATT and CDR2 SNEGSKA (reference sequence). CDR3 protein: CSARRSSNMWRTQYF.

The V and J genes are TRBV7-9 and TRBJ1-1; TCRdb calls TRBD1, which cannot be checked without DNA. The germline CDR1 and CDR2 sequences are SEHNR and FQNEAQ (reference sequence). CDR3 size: 15 residues. CDR3 residues: CASSSRDSLNTEAFF. Looking up the rest from reference TRBV7-9 and TRBJ1-1 gives the full variable domain: DTGVSQNPRHKITKRGQNVTFRCDPISEHNRLYWYRQTLGQGPEFLTYFQNEAQLEKSRLLSDRFSAERPKGSFSTLEIQRTEQGDSAMYLCASSSRDSLNTEAFFGQGTRLTVV.

The V call is TRBV12-5, the J call TRBJ2-7. CDR1 LGHNT and CDR2 FRNRAP come from the germline V gene. There are 12 residues in the CDR3. The chain's CDR3 is CASGPGPVDQYF.

The chain joins TRBV5-1 to TRBJ1-1. The length of the CDR3 is 15 residues. Per germline, CDR1 SGHRS and CDR2 YFSETQ. This chain's CDR3 is CASSLGAGMNTEAFF.

CDR3 in amino acids: CASSSPYLTGNWQETQYF. The chain employs TRBV28 and TRBJ2-5; there is no DNA to check the TCRdb D call of TRBD1. The germline V gene has CDR1 MDHEN and CDR2 SYDVKM. CDR3 length: 18 amino acids.

V gene TRBV6-5 combines with J gene TRBJ2-7; absent DNA, TCRdb's TRBD2 call cannot be checked. Germline V lookup: CDR1 MNHEY, CDR2 SVGAGI. CDR3 length: 13 residues. This CDR3 reads CASSRTSSYEQYF.

This chain uses TRBV29-1 with TRBJ1-1; there is no DNA to check the TCRdb D call of TRBD1. CDR3 length: 14 residues. Germline V gene lookup returns CDR1 SQVTM and CDR2 ANQGSEA. CDR3 sequence: CSVDPTGLNTEAFF.

The chain joins TRBV29-1 to TRBJ2-4; the D gene TCRdb calls, TRBD1, cannot be checked with no DNA. CDR3 size: 12 residues. Germline values: CDR1 SQVTM, CDR2 ANQGSEA. CDR3 region: CSVAGGKNIQYF.

The chain employs TRBV6-2 or TRBV6-3 and TRBJ2-7; the TCRdb call, TRBD1, lacks DNA for checking. Germline CDR1 is MNHEY and CDR2 is SVGEGT. CDR3 length: 14 amino acids. CDR3 sequence: CASSDPGRIYEQYF.

The chain has TRBV12-3 or TRBV12-4 and TRBJ1-2; TCRdb outputs TRBD1, but without DNA this stays unchecked. The CDR3 has 11 residues. This CDR3 is CASSPGGGYTF.

The J gene is TRBJ2-5, the V gene TRBV28; as DNA is missing, the TRBD1 call by TCRdb cannot be tested. The CDR3 runs 16 residues. Germline V CDR1 and CDR2: MDHEN, SYDVKM. The CDR3 protein is CASSLEDRAYQETQYF.

This chain joins TRBV10-3 and TRBJ2-2. Germline CDR1 and CDR2: ENHRY and SYGVKD. This CDR3 has 13 residues. CDR3 sequence reads: CATGPANTGELFF.

The V gene is TRBV28, the J gene TRBJ2-3; TCRdb reports TRBD2, a call that lacks DNA to check it against. Per germline, CDR1 MDHEN and CDR2 SYDVKM. The CDR3 has 15 residues. This CDR3 reads CASSWSGGAPDTQYF.

The V gene is TRBV7-9, the J gene TRBJ2-7; TCRdb's D call of TRBD2 is untestable without DNA. Per the germline V gene, CDR1 is SEHNR and CDR2 is FQNEAQ (reference sequence). The CDR3 runs to 15 residues. The CDR3 region is CASSFVSSGNYEQYF.

The chain combines TRBV27 with TRBJ2-1; TCRdb calls TRBD2, which cannot be checked without DNA. This CDR3 region has 15 residues. Germline CDR1 and CDR2: MNHEY and SMNVEV (reference sequence). This CDR3 is CASSGWVAGDNEQFF.

J is TRBJ2-3 and V is TRBV29-1; TCRdb selects TRBD1, and the lack of DNA leaves this call unchecked. Germline-derived CDR1 and CDR2 are SQVTM and ANQGSEA. This CDR3 spans 12 amino acids. CDR3: CSAGELTDTQYF.

The V gene is TRBV7-9, the J gene TRBJ1-1; the TCRdb call, TRBD1, lacks DNA for checking. The CDR3 extends over 15 amino acids. The germline V gene encodes CDR1 SEHNR and CDR2 FQNEAQ (reference sequence). CDR3 loop: CASTPLPGTNTEAFF. The complete variable domain, with remaining parts taken from reference TRBV7-9 and TRBJ1-1, reads DTGVSQNPRHKITKRGQNVTFRCDPISEHNRLYWYRQTLGQGPEFLTYFQNEAQLEKSRLLSDRFSAERPKGSFSTLEIQRTEQGDSAMYLCASTPLPGTNTEAFFGQGTRLTVV.

The chain links TRBV28 to TRBJ2-7; checking the TCRdb D call of TRBD2 is not possible without DNA. The CDR3 has 15 amino acids. The germline CDR1 and CDR2 sequences are MDHEN and SYDVKM. The CDR3 sequence: CASSLSQARSYEQYF. Drawing the rest from reference TRBV28 and TRBJ2-7, the complete variable domain is DVKVTQSSRYLVKRTGEKVFLECVQDMDHENMFWYRQDPGLGLRLIYFSYDVKMKEKGDIPEGYSVSREKKERFSLILESASTNQTSMYLCASSLSQARSYEQYFGPGTRLTVT.

V gene TRBV4-3 combines with J gene TRBJ1-2; TCRdb names TRBD1, which stays unverified in the absence of DNA. The CDR3 contains 15 residues. The germline CDR1 and CDR2 sequences are LGHNA and YSLEER. Here the CDR3 reads CASSQEGRGARGYTF.

V gene TRBV12-3 or TRBV12-4 combines with J gene TRBJ1-1. The CDR3 extends over 15 amino acids. This CDR3 reads CASSPRASGGTEAFF.

The CDR3 loop is CASSTGTSGYSYEQYF. The chain carries TRBV7-9 and TRBJ2-7; the TRBD2 assignment by TCRdb is unverifiable without DNA. Germline V gene lookup returns CDR1 SEHNR and CDR2 FQNEAQ (reference sequence). The CDR3 runs to 16 residues.